These 24 T cell receptor beta chains were all obtained from the same sample, sequenced in a study of shared clonotypes between healthy human individuals. The repertoire was sequenced with immunoSEQ multiplex PCR; TCRdb's copy has only in-frame clones and lacks some. Here the sample spans 1.5 million to 2.5 million clones, about 95% being singletons. Positively selected for CCR7, the CD45RO-negative cells used as naive CD8 cells excluded terminally differentiated effector memory CD45RA+ cells. The sequenced sample consisted of naive CD8+ T cells sorted from blood. These receptor sequences come from a man between 18 and 29 years old in good health.

The J gene is TRBJ1-6, the V gene TRBV9; 10 bases match TRBD1. This CDR3 is 14 amino acids long. J gave up 10 bases and V 2 bases, and 3 bases lay outside the gene matches. Germline loops: CDR1 SGDLS, CDR2 YYNGEE. The CDR3 protein is CASSVMTGGSPLHF. Written as DNA, the CDR3 is TGTGCCAGCAGCGTTATGACAGGGGGCTCACCCCTCCACTTT.

The chain recombines TRBV28 with TRBJ2-2, with D perhaps given as TRBD1 or TRBD2 (7 bases each). This CDR3 spans 15 amino acids. Germline loops: CDR1 MDHEN, CDR2 SYDVKM. Trimming cost V 2 bases and J 4 bases, with 11 bases left between them. CDR3 sequence: CASSLDREGTGELFF. CDR3 DNA: TGTGCCAGCAGTTTAGACAGGGAGGGCACCGGGGAGCTGTTTTTT.

For the CDR3, the DNA is TGTGCCAGCAGTGGCGAGGGGCGGGGGATAAACTCCTACGAGCAGTACTTC. Its translation is CASSGEGRGINSYEQYF. The rearrangement joins TRBV28 to TRBJ2-7; TRBD2 matches 7 bases. CDR1 MDHEN and CDR2 SYDVKM come from the germline V gene. This CDR3 contains 17 residues. J lost 0 bases, V lost 5 bases, and 13 bases had no gene match.

V and J are TRBV6-5 and TRBJ2-7; 12 nucleotides line up with TRBD2. The CDR3 is 15 residues long. V lost 6 bases to trimming and J lost 5 bases; unmatched junction nucleotides: 8. Germline V gene sequence: CDR1 MNHEY, CDR2 SVGAGI. CDR3 protein: CASRLAGGPLHEQYF. CDR3 nucleotides: TGTGCCAGCAGACTAGCGGGAGGCCCGCTCCACGAGCAGTACTTC.

The V and J genes are TRBV28 and TRBJ1-5; the D gene is possibly TRBD1 (5 bases). Germline V gives CDR1 MDHEN, CDR2 SYDVKM. V was pared by 8 bases and J by 0 bases, with 11 bases between. The CDR3 has 14 amino acids. DNA for the CDR3: TGTGCCAGCCTAATACAGGATAGCAATCAGCCCCAGCATTTT. It yields the protein CASLIQDSNQPQHF.

Only one count was recorded for this clone. The chain employs TRBV27 and TRBJ2-7; tentatively, D is TRBD2 (6 bases). With 7 bases removed from V and 1 base from J, the gap between germline ends came to 17 bases. Germline CDR1 is MNHEY and CDR2 is SMNVEV (reference sequence). The CDR3 loop spans 15 amino acids. CDR3 loop: CASTPLRGKSYEQYF. The CDR3 coding sequence is TGTGCCAGCACCCCTCTGCGGGGTAAATCCTACGAGCAGTACTTC.

About this clone itself: A far larger clone differs by one base, so this is likely a read error. V is TRBV28 and J is TRBJ2-3; the match to TRBD1 covers 7 bases. The CDR3 is 16 residues long. CDR1 MDHEN and CDR2 SYDVKM come from the germline V gene. CDR3 DNA: TGTGCCAGCAGCCTCTACGGACAGGAAAACACAGATACGCTGTATTTT. Protein product: CASSLYGQENTDTLYF. Full variable domain (missing parts from reference TRBV28 and TRBJ2-3): DVKVTQSSRYLVKRTGEKVFLECVQDMDHENMFWYRQDPGLGLRLIYFSYDVKMKEKGDIPEGYSVSREKKERFSLILESASTNQTSMYLCASSLYGQENTDTLYFGPGTRLTVL.

V and J are TRBV10-3 and TRBJ1-2, with 7 bases matching TRBD1. After removal of 6 bases from V and 6 bases from J, the junction contained 13 bases not matched to a gene. Germline CDR1 and CDR2: ENHRY and SYGVKD. This CDR3 comprises 15 residues. CDR3 residues: CAIREKGGEFDGYTF. CDR3 nucleotide sequence: TGTGCCATCAGGGAGAAAGGGGGCGAGTTCGATGGCTACACCTTC.

The V call is TRBV5-1, the J call TRBJ2-7, with 11 bases fitting TRBD1. The CDR3 covers 15 residues. Germline CDR1 is SGHRS and CDR2 is YFSETQ. The ends lost 1 base at V and 5 bases at J; junction bases unmatched: 5. CDR3 nucleotides: TGCGCCAGCAGCTTGCTGGGACAGGGGGTCCACGAGCAGTACTTC. Its protein is CASSLLGQGVHEQYF.

As DNA, the CDR3 is TGCGCCAGCAGCCAGGATAGCGGGGAGTACAATGAGCAGTTCTTC. Translating it yields CASSQDSGEYNEQFF. The rearrangement links TRBV4-1 to TRBJ2-1; 8 bases fit TRBD2. V lost 3 bases, J lost 4 bases, and 5 bases stayed unmatched. Germline V gene lookup returns CDR1 MGHRA and CDR2 YSYEKL. The CDR3 is 15 amino acids.

This chain joins TRBV18 and TRBJ1-2; D is perhaps TRBD1 (6 bases). V lost 3 bases, J lost 8 bases, and 19 bases lay in between. Germline CDR1 reads KGHSH; CDR2 reads LQKENI. The CDR3 totals 15 residues. CDR3 bases: TGTGCCAGCTCACCCCAAGGGCCACAGGGAAACGGCTACACCTTC. Translation: CASSPQGPQGNGYTF.

The V gene is TRBV15, the J gene TRBJ2-7, with TRBD1 as a possible D gene (5 bases). With 4 bases removed from V and 9 bases from J, the gap between germline ends came to 13 bases. The CDR3 covers 12 residues. Germline values: CDR1 LNHNV, CDR2 YYDKDF (reference sequence). The CDR3 region has the DNA TGTGCCACCAGCACACCAGGACAAGCGCAGTACTTC. Translating it yields CATSTPGQAQYF.

The chain links TRBV7-9 to TRBJ2-7; TRBD2 matches 9 bases. Per the germline V gene, CDR1 is SEHNR and CDR2 is FQNEAQ (reference sequence). This CDR3 has 17 residues. Trimming at V came to 3 bases and at J to 0 bases, leaving 9 bases not matched to a gene. Here the CDR3 reads CASSFSGGHKSSYEQYF. The CDR3 DNA follows: TGTGCCAGCAGCTTTAGCGGGGGCCATAAGAGCTCCTACGAGCAGTACTTC.

The rearrangement uses TRBV10-3 and TRBJ2-7, with 7 bases identical to TRBD1. The CDR3 loop spans 15 amino acids. The junction had 9 bases not matched to a gene; V was cut back by 1 base and J by 6 bases. The germline V gene encodes CDR1 ENHRY and CDR2 SYGVKD. CDR3 sequence reads: CAISEYGTDIGEQYF. The CDR3 coding sequence is TGTGCCATCAGTGAGTACGGGACAGACATAGGCGAGCAGTACTTC.

The chain is built from TRBV9 and TRBJ1-3, with D unresolved. The CDR3 has 15 amino acids. Between the trimmed V and J ends, which lost 0 bases and 0 bases, there was a span of 7 bases. Germline CDR1 reads SGDLS; CDR2 reads YYNGEE. DNA for the CDR3: TGTGCCAGCAGCGTAGATCCGAACTCTGGAAACACCATATATTTT. Its protein is CASSVDPNSGNTIYF. Based on the CDR3 plus reference TRBV9 and TRBJ1-3, the full variable domain is DSGVTQTPKHLITATGQRVTLRCSPRSGDLSVYWYQQSLDQGLQFLIQYYNGEERAKGNILERFSAQQFPDLHSELNLSSLELGDSALYFCASSVDPNSGNTIYFGEGSWLTVV.

The chain links TRBV10-2 to TRBJ2-7, with 8 bases aligning to TRBD2. There are 14 residues in the CDR3. V trimming: 7 bases; J trimming: 6 bases; junction bases outside the gene matches: 11. Germline V gene sequence: CDR1 WSHSY, CDR2 SAAADI. The CDR3 nucleotides are TGCGCCAGCACCCCGGGCGGGGGGAACCTCGAGCAGTACTTC. Residues: CASTPGGGNLEQYF.

The chain has TRBV5-1 and TRBJ1-2; 9 nucleotides align to TRBD1. Germline-derived CDR1 and CDR2 are SGHRS and YFSETQ. Unmatched junction bases numbered 22, after V lost 6 bases and J lost 4 bases. The CDR3 sequence is 19 residues long. CDR3 residues: CASTLGKRGGTGILYGYTF. In DNA, the CDR3 is TGCGCCAGCACTTTGGGAAAACGGGGCGGGACAGGGATACTCTATGGCTACACCTTC.

The sample holds one count of this clone. J is TRBJ1-1 and V is TRBV10-3; 10 positions match TRBD1. The CDR3 length is 14 residues. Per the germline V gene, CDR1 is ENHRY and CDR2 is SYGVKD. V lost 2 bases, J lost 6 bases, and 3 bases stayed unmatched. CDR3 in amino acids: CAISEPGQGSEAFF. The CDR3 coding sequence is TGTGCCATCAGTGAGCCGGGACAGGGGTCTGAAGCTTTCTTT.

The chain uses TRBV6-6 and TRBJ1-1, with D perhaps matching TRBD1 (5 bases). Per the germline V gene, CDR1 is MNHNY and CDR2 is SVGAGI (reference sequence). The ends were cut back, 8 bases at V and 8 bases at J, with 15 bases in the middle. This CDR3 spans 12 amino acids. Here the CDR3 reads CASDLTGGEAFF. CDR3 in DNA: TGTGCCAGCGACCTCACTGGGGGGGAAGCTTTCTTT.

This chain uses TRBV4-3 with TRBJ2-1; TRBD2 agrees at 8 bases. The CDR3 sequence is 16 residues long. The V segment lost 0 bases and the J segment 3 bases; nucleotides outside the gene matches: 4. Germline lookup yields CDR1 LGHNA and CDR2 YSLEER. CDR3 in amino acids: CASSQEGGGHYNEQFF. The DNA for the CDR3 is TGCGCCAGCAGCCAAGAGGGCGGGGGGCACTACAATGAGCAGTTCTTC.

This chain joins TRBV27 and TRBJ2-7; the D is unclear. The CDR3 extends over 13 amino acids. V dropped 1 base and J dropped 4 bases, with 8 bases sitting between them. In germline, CDR1 is MNHEY, CDR2 SMNVEV (reference sequence). The CDR3 DNA reads TGTGCCAGCAGTTTATTTGCGGCTTACGAGCAGTACTTC. Protein sequence: CASSLFAAYEQYF.

The genes are TRBV20-1 and TRBJ1-6; D possibly corresponds to TRBD1 (6 bases). The CDR3 length is 11 residues. Germline loops: CDR1 DFQATT, CDR2 SNEGSKA (reference sequence). V was shortened by 6 bases and J by 15 bases, with 15 bases between the two germline ends. In DNA, the CDR3 is TGCAGTGCCCCACGGGGGCAAGGCCTCCACTTT. Translated, it gives CSAPRGQGLHF.

This chain uses TRBV5-6 with TRBJ2-7; 7 nucleotides match TRBD1. This CDR3 comprises 13 residues. CDR1 is SGHDT, CDR2 YYEEEE, per germline. V lost 2 bases to trimming and J lost 3 bases; unmatched junction nucleotides: 2. The CDR3 DNA reads TGTGCCAGCAGCTTCACAGGGGACTACGAGCAGTACTTC. Its translation: CASSFTGDYEQYF.

This chain links TRBV6-5 with TRBJ2-3; D is perhaps TRBD1 (5 bases). There are 14 residues in the CDR3. Per germline, CDR1 MNHEY and CDR2 SVGAGI. V was shortened by 4 bases and J by 4 bases, with 12 bases between the two germline ends. In DNA form, the CDR3 reads TGTGCCAGCAGTTTAGGGGTTGGGGCAGATACGCAGTATTTT. Encoded protein: CASSLGVGADTQYF.